The following is a TCR beta chain sequence with its context. Its antigen remains unknown. The sample comes from a study of regulatory and conventional T cells in RAG deficiency. The V gene lost 4 bases and the J gene lost 1 base, with 7 bases spanning the gap. Germline V gene lookup returns CDR1 MNHEY and CDR2 SMNVEV (reference sequence). CDR3 size: 13 residues. The sorted regulatory T cells were CD4+, CD25-high and CD127-low, with genomic DNA sequenced. TCRdb's copy holds only in-frame clones and misses some; the assay was immunoSEQ multiplex PCR. The sample lists about 9,400 clones, about 89% seen once, with 1.3% in the top ten. Overall study findings and caveats: Other subsets showed about 10-fold reductions, but Treg unique TCR beta sequences fell roughly 96-fold in these patients. In Omenn syndrome, Treg and Tconv repertoires overlapped >80%. Shannon entropy fell and Simpson indices rose in RAG-deficient patients.

These records were also assigned to another study, of regulatory T cells. That study adds: Amplification used 52 TRBV primers and 13 TRBJ primers. Skewed V and J usage and few unique V-J pairs marked patient repertoires, most in Tregs.

The source material was Tregs sorted from blood. The rearrangement joins TRBV27 to TRBJ1-1, with D possibly being TRBD1 (6 bases). This clonotype was obtained from a human donor in good health. The CDR3 is CASSYRENTEAFF. The CDR3 nucleotides read TGTGCCAGCAGTTACAGGGAGAACACTGAAGCTTTCTTT.